The TCR beta chain described here comes from a study of OX40 agonist ivuxolimab in advanced cancers. Clones were read by immunoSEQ multiplex PCR, and TCRdb kept only the in-frame ones, dropping some. This table has 30,000 to 35,000 clones, over 90% appearing once. Of note for this clone: Its antigen is unknown.

Germline V lookup: CDR1 SGHTA, CDR2 FQGNSA. This CDR3 is 15 amino acids long. V lost 2 bases, J lost 4 bases, and 14 bases lay in between. Whole-study results and caveats: CD8+ T cells averaged more expanded clones than CD4+.

The rearrangement joins TRBV7-2 to TRBJ2-5, with D perhaps TRBD2 (7 bases). Sequencing used CD4+ or CD8+ T cells sorted from blood, obtained in a trial of the OX40 agonist ivuxolimab. This receptor was obtained from an adult with an advanced solid tumor such as melanoma, head and neck, liver or kidney cancer. Written as DNA, the CDR3 is TGTGCCAGCAGCTTAAGGGGGGGGCCAGGAGAGACCCAGTACTTC. Protein product: CASSLRGGPGETQYF. The full variable domain, rest sourced from reference TRBV7-2 and TRBJ2-5, is GAGVSQSPSNKVTEKGKDVELRCDPISGHTALYWYRQSLGQGLEFLIYFQGNSAPDKSGLPSDRFSAERTGGSVSTLTIQRTQQEDSAVYLCASSLRGGPGETQYFGPGTRLLVL.